Given below is one T cell receptor (beta chain) in context. The CDR3 spans 15 residues. J was trimmed by 8 bases and V by 2 bases; bases with no gene match: 4. The germline gives CDR1 MNHEY, CDR2 SVGAGI. These data belong to a study of beta chain features in type 1 diabetes. As every portion of the isolated RNA was reverse transcribed, the sequencing read expressed TCRB transcripts. Sequencing was performed with immunoSEQ multiplex PCR; in TCRdb, only in-frame clones are kept and a portion is missing. The sample has 150,000 to 170,000 clones; about 8.1% are singletons. The sequenced sample consisted of central memory CD4+ T cells from blood. This receptor was taken from a man between 18 and 29 years old in good health. The V and J genes are TRBV6-5 and TRBJ1-4; 11 nucleotides agree with TRBD1. CDR3 in amino acids: CASSYGTGGREKLFF. For the CDR3, the DNA is TGTGCCAGCAGTTACGGGACAGGGGGTCGAGAAAAACTGTTTTTT.